This T cell receptor beta chain comes out of a study of identical twins. TCRdb re-called the 5' RACE reads through MiXCR, storing one row per CDR3 protein. Among some 1,700,000 distinct CDR3 sequences listed, around 33% were seen once. This clonotype was observed a few times. CDR1 and CDR2 (germline): SGHRS, YFSETQ. V was pared by 1 base and J by 8 bases, with 13 bases between. The CDR3 extends over 14 amino acids. This rearrangement joins TRBV5-1 to TRBJ2-1; maybe TRBD2 (6 bases). Material: cord blood. The TCR was taken from a newborn girl in good health. CDR3 residues: CASSLNRPGDEQFF. DNA for the CDR3: TGCGCCAGCAGCTTGAACAGGCCGGGGGATGAGCAGTTCTTC. Full variable domain (rest looked up from reference TRBV5-1 and TRBJ2-1): KAGVTQTPRYLIKTRGQQVTLSCSPISGHRSVSWYQQTPGQGLQFLFEYFSETQRNKGNFPGRFSGRQFSNSRSEMNVSTLELGDSALYLCASSLNRPGDEQFFGPGTRLTVL.